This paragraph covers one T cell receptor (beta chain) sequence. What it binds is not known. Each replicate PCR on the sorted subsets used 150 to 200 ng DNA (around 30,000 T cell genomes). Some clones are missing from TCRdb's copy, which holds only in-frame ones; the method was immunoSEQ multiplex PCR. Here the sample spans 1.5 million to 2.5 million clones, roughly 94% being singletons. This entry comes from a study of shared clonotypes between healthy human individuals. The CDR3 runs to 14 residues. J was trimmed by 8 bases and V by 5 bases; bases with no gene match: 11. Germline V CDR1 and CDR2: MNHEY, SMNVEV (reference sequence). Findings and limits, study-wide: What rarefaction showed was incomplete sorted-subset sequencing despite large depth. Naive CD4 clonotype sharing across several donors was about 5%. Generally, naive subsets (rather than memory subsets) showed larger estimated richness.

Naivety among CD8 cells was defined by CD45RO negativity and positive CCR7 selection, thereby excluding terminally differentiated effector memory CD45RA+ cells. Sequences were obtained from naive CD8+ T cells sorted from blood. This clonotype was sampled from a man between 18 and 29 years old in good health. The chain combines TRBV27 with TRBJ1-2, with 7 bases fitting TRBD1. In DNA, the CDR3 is TGTGCCAGCAGTCAACAGGGGACGACGAAGGGCTACACCTTC. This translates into CASSQQGTTKGYTF.